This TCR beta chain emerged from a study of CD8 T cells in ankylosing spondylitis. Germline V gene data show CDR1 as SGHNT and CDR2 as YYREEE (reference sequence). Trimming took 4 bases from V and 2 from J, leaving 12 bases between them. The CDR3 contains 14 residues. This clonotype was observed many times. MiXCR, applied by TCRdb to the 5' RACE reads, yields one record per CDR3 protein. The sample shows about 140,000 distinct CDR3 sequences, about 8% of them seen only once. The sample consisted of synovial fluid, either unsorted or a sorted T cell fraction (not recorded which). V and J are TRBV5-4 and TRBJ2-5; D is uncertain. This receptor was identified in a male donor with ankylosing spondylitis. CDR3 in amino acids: CASSPVGLQETQYF. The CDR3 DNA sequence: TGTGCCAGCAGCCCCGTGGGTTTACAAGAGACCCAGTACTTC.